This T cell receptor beta chain was obtained from a study of blood T cell repertoires in COVID-19. Study as a whole: The study drew acute and convalescent COVID-19 samples from the United States, Italy and Spain. PBMCs, B-cell-depleted T cells, or T cells were the source of the cDNA or gDNA that made up the material.

This CDR3 contains 15 residues. V shed 1 base and J shed 4 bases, with 11 bases lying between them. Germline V gene lookup returns CDR1 LNHNV and CDR2 YYDKDF (reference sequence). TCRdb's table, derived via immunoSEQ multiplex PCR, lists solely in-frame clones and lacks some. This sample has 100,000 to 150,000 clones, with around 84% found just once. The J gene is TRBJ2-1, the V gene TRBV15, with D perhaps TRBD2 (6 bases). Sequencing used PBMCs or T cells enriched from blood (not recorded which). This TCR was recovered from a man in his forties with acute COVID-19. CDR3 in amino acids: CATSRGRLDYNEQFF. The DNA for the CDR3 is TGTGCCACCAGCAGAGGCCGACTAGATTACAATGAGCAGTTCTTC.